This note documents a single T cell receptor (beta chain) sequence. The source of the sample is a study of shared clonotypes between healthy human individuals. Researchers sequenced unsorted PBMC DNA using ten immunoSEQ deep assay plates. This table comes from immunoSEQ multiplex PCR, and its TCRdb copy is limited to in-frame clones, with some not included. The data contain some 530,000 clones, 70% to 85% of them singletons. From germline, CDR1 is SGHVS and CDR2 FNYEAQ. The CDR3 is 16 residues long. Trimming took 5 bases from V and 6 from J, leaving 23 bases between them. Specimen: PBMCs. The TCR comes from a woman aged 40 to 49 in good health. Some clones in this sample may be carry-over from other donors' samples. The chain combines TRBV7-6 with TRBJ2-7; D could derive from TRBD1 or TRBD2 (5 bases each). CDR3 nucleotide sequence: TGTGCCAGCAGCGGCACGGGGCGAAAGAGTCCCCTCGAGCAGTACTTC. Residues: CASSGTGRKSPLEQYF.